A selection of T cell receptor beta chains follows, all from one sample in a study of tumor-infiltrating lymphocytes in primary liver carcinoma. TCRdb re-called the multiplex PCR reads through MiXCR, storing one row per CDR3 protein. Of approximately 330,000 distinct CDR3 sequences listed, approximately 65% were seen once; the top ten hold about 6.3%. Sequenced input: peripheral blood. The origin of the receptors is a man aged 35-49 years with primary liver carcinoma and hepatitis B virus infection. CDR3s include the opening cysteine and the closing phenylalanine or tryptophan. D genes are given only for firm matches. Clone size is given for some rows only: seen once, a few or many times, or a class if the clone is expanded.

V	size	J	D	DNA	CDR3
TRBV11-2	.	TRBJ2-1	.	TGTGCCGGCGGCTTATTATTTGTTCAGACTGAGCAGTTCTTC	CAGGLLFVQTEQFF
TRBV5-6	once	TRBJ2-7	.	TGTGCCAGCAGCTTAAGCCCGGGCTCCTGCAATGAGCAGTACTTC	CASSLSPGSCNEQYF
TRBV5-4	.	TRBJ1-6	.	.	CASSWGQGIGSYNSPLNF
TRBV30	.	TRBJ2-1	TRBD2	TGTGCCTGGAGTGTACGGGGGGGGCAGGGAGATCAGTTCTTC	CAWSVRGGQGDQFF
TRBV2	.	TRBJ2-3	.	TGTGCCAGCGGTCGCAGCCATCCCACAGATACGCAGTATTTT	CASGRSHPTDTQYF
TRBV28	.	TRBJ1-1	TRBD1	TGTGCCATACGACAGGGGACGAACACTGAAGCTTTCTTT	CAIRQGTNTEAFF
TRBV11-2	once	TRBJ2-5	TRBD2	TGTGCCGGCAGCGCCGGGGGGGGGTACTTC	CAGSAGGGYF
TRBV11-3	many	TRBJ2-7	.	TGTGCCAGCAGCTTAGACACATCCGGGATTGTCTTC	CASSLDTSGIVF
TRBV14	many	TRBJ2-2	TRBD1	TGTGCCAGCAGCCTTCGAGACAGGGTCAATACCGGGGAGCTGTTTTTT	CASSLRDRVNTGELFF
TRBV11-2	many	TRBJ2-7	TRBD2	TGTGCCAGCAGCTTGGGGGGAGGGTCCTACGAGCAGTACTTC	CASSLGGGSYEQYF
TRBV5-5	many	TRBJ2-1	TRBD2	TGTGCCAGCAGTAGGACTAGCGGGAGTGACAATGAGCAGTTCTTC	CASSRTSGSDNEQFF
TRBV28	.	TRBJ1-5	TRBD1	TGTGCCAGCAGTCTACCGGGACAGGGCTTTCAGCCCCAGCGTTTC	CASSLPGQGFQPQRF